A single sample is the source of the 18 T cell receptor beta chains below, sequenced in a study of vaccination and CD4 T cells after COVID-19 (dated by TCRdb to the early 2020s). These receptors have no identified antigens. Reading the label with the study, this specimen's treatment or condition is: approximately nine-day PBMC culture with coronavirus spike peptide pools or control peptides (ViraFEST assay). CD4+ T cells from unexposed donors were collected before the COVID-19 pandemic (2011-2018). Receptors were amplified or captured by PCR. Sequencer: Illumina iSeq 100. TCR sequencing of DNA from cultured CD4+ T cells used the Oncomine TCR Beta short-read assay at the Johns Hopkins FTIC core. Genomic DNA was extracted from the cultured CD4+ T cells with the QIAamp micro DNA kit. TCRdb handled the public reads itself, with Q25 trimming in fastp and clone calling in MiXCR, and kept productive beta chains. When rows share a CDR3 protein, they turn into one entry using the most common DNA and genes. This sample comprises 12,000 or so distinct CDR3 sequences, more than 35% of them detected only once. The ten biggest clones cover 16% of the sample.

The sample consisted of CD4+ T cells from blood, cultured in vitro. The origin of the receptors is a human donor in good health.

The genes are TRBV19 and TRBJ2-5; 12 bases align to TRBD2. CDR3 size: 18 residues. The germline gives CDR1 LNHDA, CDR2 SQIVND (reference sequence). Trimming took 9 bases from V and 5 from J; bases not matched to a gene: 19. This CDR3 reads CASSYLAGGIIGQETQYF. CDR3 sequence (DNA): TGTGCCAGCTCCTATCTAGCGGGAGGGATTATTGGTCAGGAGACCCAGTACTTC.

V usage is TRBV20-1 and J usage is TRBJ2-3; TRBD2 aligns across 14 bases. The CDR3 length is 17 residues. Looked up from germline, CDR1 is DFQATT and CDR2 is SNEGSKA (reference sequence). With 3 bases clipped from V and 1 base from J, the junction kept 6 bases outside the gene matches. CDR3 coding DNA: TGCAGTGCTAGCGGGGGACTAGCGGGGGAGGGCACAGATACGCAGTATTTT. It encodes CSASGGLAGEGTDTQYF.

The V and J genes are TRBV20-1 and TRBJ2-2; no clear D gene. Trimming stripped 3 bases from V and 7 bases from J, with 12 bases between. Germline V gene data show CDR1 as DFQATT and CDR2 as SNEGSKA (reference sequence). This CDR3 has 13 residues. The CDR3 loop is CSASLIISGELFF. The CDR3 nucleotides are TGCAGTGCTAGCTTGATTATCAGCGGGGAGCTGTTTTTT.

The chain has TRBV6-1 and TRBJ1-2; D possibly corresponds to TRBD1 (5 bases). CDR3 length: 14 residues. Germline loops: CDR1 MNHNS, CDR2 SASEGT. V was shortened by 7 bases and J by 4 bases, with 16 bases between the two germline ends. The CDR3 sequence is CASTSPPGGYGYTF. CDR3 coding DNA: TGTGCCAGCACATCTCCCCCGGGGGGCTATGGCTACACCTTC.

This chain's CDR3 is CATSRVGPRTGEKLFF. The DNA of the CDR3 is TGTGCCACCAGCAGAGTGGGTCCGAGGACCGGCGAAAAACTGTTTTTT. The V and J genes are TRBV15 and TRBJ1-4; D gene unclear. The germline gives CDR1 LNHNV, CDR2 YYDKDF (reference sequence). This CDR3 comprises 16 residues. V was trimmed by 1 base and J by 8 bases, leaving 17 bases between them.

The CDR3 sequence is CASSPGTANYGYTF. Here the CDR3 DNA reads TGCGCCAGCAGCCCCGGGACAGCTAACTATGGCTACACCTTC. V gene TRBV5-1 combines with J gene TRBJ1-2, with 7 bases that match TRBD1. There are 14 residues in the CDR3. Germline assignment: CDR1 SGHRS and CDR2 YFSETQ. V was pared by 4 bases and J by 0 bases, with 3 bases of the junction left unmatched.

This clonotype was counted only a few times. The chain combines TRBV20-1 with TRBJ1-1, with 7 bases matching TRBD1. The CDR3 is 14 residues long. V gave up 3 bases and J gave up 2 bases; unmatched junction bases: 6. Germline lookup yields CDR1 DFQATT and CDR2 SNEGSKA (reference sequence). CDR3 amino acids: CSASDRVVNTEAFF. The CDR3 region has the DNA TGCAGTGCTAGCGACAGGGTGGTAAACACTGAAGCTTTCTTT.

The chain employs TRBV6-5 and TRBJ1-2; D possibly corresponds to TRBD1 (6 bases). CDR1 is MNHEY and CDR2 is SVGAGI in the germline V gene. V was trimmed by 3 bases and J by 5 bases, leaving 16 bases between them. CDR3 length: 15 amino acids. The CDR3 coding sequence is TGTGCCAGCAGTTATTCCGGACAGAAAGTTTATGGCTACACCTTC. Amino acids: CASSYSGQKVYGYTF.

This clonotype was seen a handful of times. The V and J genes are TRBV7-9 and TRBJ2-7, with TRBD1 matching 10 bases. The V segment lost 5 bases and the J segment 3 bases; nucleotides outside the gene matches: 13. CDR3 length: 17 residues. Per germline, CDR1 SEHNR and CDR2 FQNEAQ (reference sequence). The chain's CDR3 is CASSASPSGTGVYEQYF. For the CDR3, the DNA is TGTGCCAGCAGCGCCAGCCCGTCCGGGACAGGGGTCTACGAGCAGTACTTC. Looking up the rest from reference TRBV7-9 and TRBJ2-7 gives the full variable domain: DTGVSQNPRHKITKRGQNVTFRCDPISEHNRLYWYRQTLGQGPEFLTYFQNEAQLEKSRLLSDRFSAERPKGSFSTLEIQRTEQGDSAMYLCASSASPSGTGVYEQYFGPGTRLTVT.

This clonotype rates as medium-sized. This rearrangement joins TRBV6-1 to TRBJ1-5; tentatively, D is TRBD1 (5 bases). Germline lookup yields CDR1 MNHNS and CDR2 SASEGT. The CDR3 sequence is 15 residues long. V lost 8 bases and J lost 4, with 18 bases in between. The CDR3 region has the DNA TGTGCCAGCTGCTCATTGGGGGGGAAGAATCAGCCCCAGCATTTT. It is translated as CASCSLGGKNQPQHF.

The chain employs TRBV20-1 and TRBJ2-5, with D hard to call. Germline V lookup: CDR1 DFQATT, CDR2 SNEGSKA (reference sequence). V lost 4 bases to trimming and J lost 7 bases, with 13 bases between them. The CDR3 consists of 12 residues. The CDR3 bases are TGCAGTGCTACCCTGAAAGAGGCGACCCAGTACTTC. It codes for CSATLKEATQYF.

V usage is TRBV20-1 and J usage is TRBJ1-1; D unresolved. V was clipped by 0 bases and J by 5 bases, with 13 bases between them. The CDR3 spans 14 residues. Looked up from germline, CDR1 is DFQATT and CDR2 is SNEGSKA (reference sequence). CDR3 in DNA: TGCAGTGCTAGAGATAAGAGGCGGAAAACTGAAGCTTTCTTT. Amino acid sequence: CSARDKRRKTEAFF.

This clonotype turned up a few times. This chain links TRBV20-1 with TRBJ2-7; TRBD1 matches at 8 bases. The CDR3 has 14 amino acids. After removal of 1 base from V and 1 base from J, the junction contained 3 bases not matched to a gene. CDR1 is DFQATT, CDR2 SNEGSKA, per germline (reference sequence). CDR3 region: CSARAGTGSYEQYF. The DNA for the CDR3 is TGCAGTGCTAGAGCGGGGACAGGTTCCTACGAGCAGTACTTC.

This clonotype turned up a few times. The chain couples TRBV24-1 to TRBJ1-5, with a possible D match to TRBD1 (6 bases). The ends were cut back, 7 bases at V and 7 bases at J, with 16 bases in the middle. The CDR3 runs 14 residues. Looked up from germline, CDR1 is KGHDR and CDR2 is SFDVKD. The CDR3 here is CATRGSGAGQPQHF. Here the CDR3 DNA reads TGTGCCACCAGGGGGTCGGGGGCTGGGCAGCCCCAGCATTTT.

The chain joins TRBV6-1 to TRBJ1-5; a possible D gene is TRBD1 (6 bases). CDR3 length: 17 residues. Germline-derived CDR1 and CDR2 are MNHNS and SASEGT. V was cut by 6 bases and J by 0 bases, with 18 bases left in between. The CDR3 here is CASSSAVAQGSNQPQHF. The DNA for the CDR3 is TGTGCCAGCAGCTCGGCGGTTGCACAGGGTAGCAATCAGCCCCAGCATTTT.

The sample holds a few counts of this clonotype. This chain joins TRBV7-2 and TRBJ2-7; weak D call: TRBD1 (5 bases). Trimming took off 2 bases at V and 2 bases at J, with 10 bases between the two ends. CDR3 length: 14 amino acids. CDR1 and CDR2 (germline): SGHTA, FQGNSA. The CDR3 protein is CASSLRRATYEQYF. CDR3 DNA: TGTGCCAGCAGCTTACGCAGGGCCACCTACGAGCAGTACTTC.

The chain has TRBV6-2 or TRBV6-3 and TRBJ2-3; the match to TRBD2 covers 9 bases. Losses at the gene ends were 2 bases for V and 0 bases for J; bases not matched to a gene: 0. This CDR3 has 15 amino acids. CDR1 MNHEY and CDR2 SVGEGT come from the germline V gene. This CDR3 reads CASSYTSGSTDTQYF. CDR3 bases: TGTGCCAGCAGTTACACTAGCGGGAGCACAGATACGCAGTATTTT.

This clonotype was detected only once. The J gene is TRBJ2-6, the V gene TRBV30; 7 positions agree with TRBD2. CDR1 is GTSNPN and CDR2 is SVGIG in the germline V gene (reference sequence). V lost 0 bases to trimming and J lost 2 bases; unmatched junction nucleotides: 7. This CDR3 contains 17 residues. CDR3 sequence reads: CAWSVDYRGAGANVLTF. The CDR3 region has the DNA TGTGCCTGGAGTGTAGATTACCGGGGGGCTGGGGCCAACGTCCTGACTTTC.